Each of the 25 T cell receptor beta chains below was sequenced from the same sample in a study of blood T cell repertoires in COVID-19. Measured with immunoSEQ multiplex PCR; TCRdb has only the in-frame clones, and not every one. Among about 200,000 clones listed, around 86% were seen once. Material: peripheral blood. The receptors here all came from an elderly woman with COVID-19, enrolled during active disease.

The chain employs TRBV6-2 or TRBV6-3 and TRBJ2-5; D is possibly TRBD1 or TRBD2 (6 bases each). This CDR3 has 13 amino acids. V was pared by 6 bases and J by 2 bases, with 10 bases between. Germline CDR1 and CDR2: MNHEY and SVGEGT. The CDR3 here is CASSRGRQETQYF. The CDR3 nucleotides read TGTGCCAGCAGCCGGGGGCGGCAAGAGACCCAGTACTTC.

This sequence joins TRBV7-2 and TRBJ2-3, with unresolved D. Between the trimmed V and J ends, which lost 3 bases and 3 bases, there was a span of 7 bases. Per germline, CDR1 SGHTA and CDR2 FQGNSA. The CDR3 extends over 13 amino acids. The CDR3 DNA reads as TGTGCCAGCAGCTTGGGCACAACAGATACGCAGTATTTT. Amino acid sequence: CASSLGTTDTQYF. Looking up the rest from reference TRBV7-2 and TRBJ2-3 gives the full variable domain: GAGVSQSPSNKVTEKGKDVELRCDPISGHTALYWYRQSLGQGLEFLIYFQGNSAPDKSGLPSDRFSAERTGGSVSTLTIQRTQQEDSAVYLCASSLGTTDTQYFGPGTRLTVL.

The gene calls are TRBV28 and TRBJ1-4; D may be TRBD1 (6 bases). V was clipped by 5 bases and J by 0 bases, with 10 bases between them. The CDR3 runs 15 residues. Germline loops: CDR1 MDHEN, CDR2 SYDVKM. This CDR3 is CASSPTGATNEKLFF. The DNA of the CDR3 is TGTGCCAGCAGTCCGACAGGTGCAACTAATGAAAAACTGTTTTTT.

Here the CDR3 reads CASRRRQSNYGYTF. The CDR3 DNA is TGTGCCAGCAGGCGTCGACAGTCTAACTATGGCTACACCTTC. V and J are TRBV2 and TRBJ1-2, with a tentative D call TRBD1 (5 bases). The germline V gene has CDR1 SNHLY and CDR2 FYNNEI. Trimming removed 6 bases from V and 0 bases from J, with 11 bases in between. The CDR3 extends over 14 amino acids.

This chain links TRBV28 with TRBJ1-5; D gene ambiguous. The length of the CDR3 is 12 residues. With 8 bases removed from V and 0 bases from J, the gap between germline ends came to 5 bases. Germline CDR1 MDHEN, CDR2 SYDVKM. The CDR3 nucleotides read TGTGCCAGCTTCAGTAGCAATCAGCCCCAGCATTTT. Translating it yields CASFSSNQPQHF.

This chain uses TRBV18 with TRBJ2-3, with 12 positions matching TRBD2. Germline CDR1 and CDR2: KGHSH and LQKENI. This CDR3 spans 17 amino acids. J lost 1 base, V lost 3 bases, and 5 bases had no gene match. Written as DNA, the CDR3 is TGTGCCAGCTCACCGGAACTAGCGGGAGGCCGCACAGATACGCAGTATTTT. This sequence encodes CASSPELAGGRTDTQYF.

The V gene is TRBV2, the J gene TRBJ2-5, with TRBD2 identical over 14 bases. The CDR3 is 16 residues long. The germline gives CDR1 SNHLY, CDR2 FYNNEI. V dropped 6 bases and J dropped 5; count of bases not matched to a gene: 8. The CDR3 protein is CASSTGTSGRRETQYF. The CDR3 DNA reads as TGTGCCAGCAGCACTGGGACTAGCGGGAGACGGGAGACCCAGTACTTC.

This chain uses TRBV18 with TRBJ2-1; a possible D gene is TRBD1 (6 bases). The ends were cut back, 1 base at V and 3 bases at J, with 7 bases in the middle. The CDR3 sequence is 14 residues long. CDR1 is KGHSH and CDR2 is LQKENI in the germline V gene. The CDR3 DNA reads TGTGCCAGCTCACCACGGACAGTCTACAATGAGCAGTTCTTC. This codes for CASSPRTVYNEQFF.

The chain has TRBV5-1 and TRBJ1-1; 12 bases fit TRBD1. V shed 0 bases, J shed 6 bases, and the junction held 3 bases outside the gene matches. Germline V gives CDR1 SGHRS, CDR2 YFSETQ. The CDR3 spans 15 residues. This chain's CDR3 is CASSLVGQGAAEAFF. DNA of the CDR3: TGCGCCAGCAGCTTGGTGGGACAGGGGGCGGCTGAAGCTTTCTTT.

The chain links TRBV20-1 to TRBJ1-1; weak D call: TRBD1 (6 bases). This CDR3 is 14 amino acids long. Between the trimmed V and J ends, which lost 3 bases and 4 bases, there was a span of 15 bases. Germline V gene lookup returns CDR1 DFQATT and CDR2 SNEGSKA (reference sequence). CDR3 sequence (DNA): TGCAGTGCTAGTTTCCCAGGGGTAGGCACTGAAGCTTTCTTT. Its translation: CSASFPGVGTEAFF.

CDR3: CASSLHGAGQGINTEAFF. CDR3 coding DNA: TGTGCCAGCAGTTTACACGGGGCGGGACAGGGGATCAACACTGAAGCTTTCTTT. J is TRBJ1-1 and V is TRBV27, with 10 bases matching TRBD1. This CDR3 has 18 residues. Germline-derived CDR1 and CDR2 are MNHEY and SMNVEV (reference sequence). J was trimmed by 2 bases and V by 2 bases; bases with no gene match: 11.

The chain combines TRBV10-3 with TRBJ2-5, with TRBD1 matching over 9 bases. The CDR3 is 15 residues long. In germline, CDR1 is ENHRY, CDR2 SYGVKD. The junction had 6 bases not matched to a gene; V was cut back by 5 bases and J by 2 bases. The CDR3 sequence: CAISQLTGGQETQYF. The DNA of the CDR3 is TGTGCCATCAGTCAATTGACAGGGGGGCAAGAGACCCAGTACTTC.

This sequence joins TRBV29-1 and TRBJ1-2; TRBD1 matches at 11 bases. Germline lookup yields CDR1 SQVTM and CDR2 ANQGSEA. The CDR3 loop spans 18 amino acids. Germline trimming cut 8 bases from V and 8 bases from J; bases unmatched to any gene: 25. CDR3 DNA sequence: TGCAGCTATTCCCTTATGAAGAGTGGACAGGGGGCACCCGGCGGCTACACCTTC. Its translation is CSYSLMKSGQGAPGGYTF.

This clone turned up a few times. The chain employs TRBV5-6 and TRBJ2-4, with 7 bases lining up with TRBD1. The CDR3 extends over 14 amino acids. J gave up 6 bases and V 3 bases, and 6 bases lay outside the gene matches. The V gene's germline CDR1 is SGHDT and CDR2 YYEEEE. CDR3 residues: CASSSTGVLNIQYF. The CDR3 DNA reads TGTGCCAGCAGCTCAACAGGGGTCTTAAACATTCAGTACTTC.

V usage is TRBV19 and J usage is TRBJ2-7; no firm D call. V was trimmed by 5 bases and J by 0 bases, leaving 17 bases between them. The CDR3 spans 16 residues. CDR1 is LNHDA, CDR2 SQIVND, per germline (reference sequence). The CDR3 nucleotides read TGTGCCAGTAGTGGGCAAACCTACTCCCTCTCCTACGAGCAGTACTTC. Translation gives CASSGQTYSLSYEQYF.

The chain carries TRBV7-9 and TRBJ2-2; tentative D call: TRBD1 (6 bases). Germline V CDR1 and CDR2: SEHNR, FQNEAQ (reference sequence). Trimming took off 5 bases at V and 6 bases at J, with 13 bases between the two ends. This CDR3 is built from 14 residues. The DNA of the CDR3 is TGTGCCAGCAGCCGAGACAGGATCTCCGGGGAGCTGTTTTTT. As protein: CASSRDRISGELFF. Drawing the rest from reference TRBV7-9 and TRBJ2-2, the complete variable domain is DTGVSQNPRHKITKRGQNVTFRCDPISEHNRLYWYRQTLGQGPEFLTYFQNEAQLEKSRLLSDRFSAERPKGSFSTLEIQRTEQGDSAMYLCASSRDRISGELFFGEGSRLTVL.

The genes are TRBV25-1 and TRBJ1-1, with TRBD1 matching over 10 bases. Per the germline V gene, CDR1 is MGHDK and CDR2 is SYGVNS. Losses at the gene ends were 4 bases for V and 6 bases for J; bases not matched to a gene: 5. The CDR3 spans 14 residues. The chain's CDR3 is CASSGDRGRAEAFF. The CDR3 DNA reads as TGTGCCAGCAGTGGAGACAGGGGGCGGGCTGAAGCTTTCTTT. Full variable domain (missing parts from reference TRBV25-1 and TRBJ1-1): EADIYQTPRYLVIGTGKKITLECSQTMGHDKMYWYQQDPGMELHLIHYSYGVNSTEKGDLSSESTVSRIRTEHFPLTLESARPSHTSQYLCASSGDRGRAEAFFGQGTRLTVV.

The rearrangement uses TRBV7-6 and TRBJ2-3, with 8 bases identical to TRBD1. CDR3 length equals 14 residues. V dropped 0 bases and J dropped 7; count of bases not matched to a gene: 3. CDR1 is SGHVS, CDR2 FNYEAQ, per germline. CDR3 nucleotides: TGTGCCAGCAGCTTAGCCAGGGGGCTTAATACGCAGTATTTT. Amino acid sequence: CASSLARGLNTQYF.

The chain employs TRBV4-2 and TRBJ2-3; D possibly corresponds to TRBD2 (5 bases). The V gene's germline CDR1 is LGHNA and CDR2 YNFKEQ. CDR3 length: 14 residues. Trimming removed 3 bases from V and 0 bases from J, with 7 bases in between. The CDR3 nucleotides are TGTGCCAGCAGCCAGGAGCGGAGCACAGATACGCAGTATTTT. Protein: CASSQERSTDTQYF.

About this clone: The germline gene is not matched at one end of the junction; a read error may be the cause. V usage is TRBV2 and J usage is TRBJ2-7; the match to TRBD1 covers 7 bases. Germline-derived CDR1 and CDR2 are SNHLY and FYNNEI. The CDR3 is 15 amino acids. CDR3 bases: TGTGCCAGCAGTTGGCGACAGGGACCAATCGGCACCCTATATTTC. Protein: CASSWRQGPIGTLYF.

This rearrangement joins TRBV10-3 to TRBJ2-3, with a possible D match to TRBD1 (6 bases). This CDR3 is 16 amino acids long. Trimming stripped 4 bases from V and 0 bases from J, with 14 bases between. CDR1 ENHRY and CDR2 SYGVKD come from the germline V gene. CDR3 sequence (DNA): TGTGCCATCAGTGGACAAGGACAGACTAGCACAGATACGCAGTATTTT. This gives the protein CAISGQGQTSTDTQYF.

V is TRBV5-6 and J is TRBJ2-5; 7 nucleotides align to TRBD2. This CDR3 region has 15 residues. Germline loops: CDR1 SGHDT, CDR2 YYEEEE. Unmatched junction bases numbered 8, after V lost 4 bases and J lost 2 bases. CDR3 nucleotide sequence: TGTGCCAGCAGCCGCCGGACTAGTCGGCAAGAGACCCAGTACTTC. Protein: CASSRRTSRQETQYF.

The V gene is TRBV13, the J gene TRBJ1-5; TRBD1 matches at 8 bases. CDR1 and CDR2 (germline): PRHDT, FYEKMQ (reference sequence). V gave up 5 bases and J gave up 9 bases; unmatched junction bases: 15. This CDR3 has 16 amino acids. The DNA of the CDR3 is TGTGCCAGCAGCCCGGCCGCTAACAGGGGGGCGAGGCCCCAGCATTTT. Its translation: CASSPAANRGARPQHF. Full variable domain (outside the CDR3, taken from reference TRBV13 and TRBJ1-5): AAGVIQSPRHLIKEKRETATLKCYPIPRHDTVYWYQQGPGQDPQFLISFYEKMQSDKGSIPDRFSAQQFSDYHSELNMSSLELGDSALYFCASSPAANRGARPQHFGDGTRLSIL.

CDR3 region: CAWSVAGVNTGELFF. DNA for the CDR3: TGTGCCTGGAGTGTGGCAGGGGTAAACACCGGGGAGCTGTTTTTT. The V and J genes are TRBV30 and TRBJ2-2, with a possible D match to TRBD1 (6 bases). V lost 0 bases and J 2 bases, leaving 10 bases between the germline ends. The CDR3 runs to 15 residues. The germline V gene encodes CDR1 GTSNPN and CDR2 SVGIG (reference sequence).

The chain recombines TRBV11-3 with TRBJ2-3, with a weak D call TRBD2 (5 bases). The CDR3 loop spans 15 amino acids. Germline CDR1 SGHNT, CDR2 YENEEA. V was shortened by 3 bases and J by 0 bases, with 10 bases between the two germline ends. The CDR3 region has the DNA TGTGCCAGCAGCTTGTCTAGCAGGAGCACAGATACGCAGTATTTT. This codes for CASSLSSRSTDTQYF.